The clone carrying this T cell receptor beta chain was observed a few times. This sample was included in a study of response to subunit inactivated influenza vaccine. Using its own MiXCR run on the RT-PCR reads, TCRdb lists one record per CDR3 protein. The table shows more than 450,000 distinct CDR3 sequences, with approximately 10% occurring only once. V shed 1 base and J 5 bases; nucleotides not matched to a gene: 9. This CDR3 is built from 17 residues. These data also formed part of another study, on T cells expressing NK-cell markers. That paper notes: Generation of TCR beta cDNA was performed by 5'RACE template switching incorporating UMIs. Several of the donors also had these clonotypes leading their CD3+CD56-NKG2C+ fraction.

The source is a man aged 45 to 65 who received an inactivated influenza vaccine. The sample consisted of PBMCs from blood, taken on the day of vaccination. The chain has TRBV12-3 or TRBV12-4 and TRBJ2-2, with 8 bases fitting TRBD1. CDR3 nucleotide sequence: TGTGCCAGCAGTTTAGAACGCGGCAGGGGGCTTACCGGGGAGCTGTTTTTT. Amino acids: CASSLERGRGLTGELFF.